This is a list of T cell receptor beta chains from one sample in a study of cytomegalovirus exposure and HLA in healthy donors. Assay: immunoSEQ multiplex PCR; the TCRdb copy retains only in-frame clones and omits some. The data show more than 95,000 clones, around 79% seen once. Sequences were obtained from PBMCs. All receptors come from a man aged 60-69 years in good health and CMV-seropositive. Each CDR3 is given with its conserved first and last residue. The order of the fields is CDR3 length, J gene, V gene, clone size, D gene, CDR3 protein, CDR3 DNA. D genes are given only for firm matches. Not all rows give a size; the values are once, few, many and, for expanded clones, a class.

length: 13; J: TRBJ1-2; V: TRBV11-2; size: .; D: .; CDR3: CASSLRGLNGYTF; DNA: TGTGCCAGCAGCTTAAGAGGGTTGAATGGCTACACCTTC
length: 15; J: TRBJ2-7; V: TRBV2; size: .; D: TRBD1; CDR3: CASNLRTGMRNEQYF; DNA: TGTGCCAGCAACCTAAGGACAGGGATGCGCAACGAGCAGTACTTC
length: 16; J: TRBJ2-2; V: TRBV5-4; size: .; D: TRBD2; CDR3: CASSLVSGGAGGELFF; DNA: TGTGCCAGCAGCTTGGTTAGCGGGGGGGCCGGCGGGGAGCTGTTTTTT
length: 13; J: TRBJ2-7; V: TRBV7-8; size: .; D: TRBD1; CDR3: CASFKGQAYEQYF; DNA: TGTGCCAGCTTCAAGGGACAGGCCTACGAGCAGTACTTC
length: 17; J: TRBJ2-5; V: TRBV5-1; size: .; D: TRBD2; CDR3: CASSLFQRGGPQETQYF; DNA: TGCGCCAGCAGCTTGTTTCAGCGGGGGGGTCCCCAAGAGACCCAGTACTTC
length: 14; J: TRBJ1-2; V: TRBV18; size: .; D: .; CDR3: CASSPTESNYGYTF; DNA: TGTGCCAGCTCACCAACAGAATCGAACTATGGCTACACCTTC
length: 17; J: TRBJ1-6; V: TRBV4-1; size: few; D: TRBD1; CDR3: CASSQDPDRGLGSPLHF; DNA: TGCGCCAGCAGCCAAGATCCGGACAGGGGGCTAGGTTCACCCCTCCACTTT
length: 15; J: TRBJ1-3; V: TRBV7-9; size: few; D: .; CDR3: CASSPYRVAGNTIYF; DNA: TGTGCCAGCAGCCCCTACAGGGTTGCTGGAAACACCATATATTTT
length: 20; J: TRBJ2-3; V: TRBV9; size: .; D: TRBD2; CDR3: CASSVATVGTSGGYADTQYF; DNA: TGTGCCAGCAGCGTAGCTACGGTGGGGACTAGCGGGGGGTACGCAGATACGCAGTATTTT
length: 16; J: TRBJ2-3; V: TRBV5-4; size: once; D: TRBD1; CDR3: CASSLGGAGGEDTQYF; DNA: TGTGCCAGCAGCCTTGGCGGGGCAGGGGGCGAAGATACGCAGTATTTT
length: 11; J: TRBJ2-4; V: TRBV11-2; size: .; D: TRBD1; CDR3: CASSPETGLHF; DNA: TGTGCCAGCAGCCCAGAGACAGGGCTGCACTTC
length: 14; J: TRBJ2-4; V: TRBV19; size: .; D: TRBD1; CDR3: CASSMTGAANIQYF; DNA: TGTGCCAGTAGTATGACAGGGGCCGCCAACATTCAGTACTTC
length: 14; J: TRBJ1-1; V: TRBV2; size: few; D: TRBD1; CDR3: CASRSPQGDTEAFF; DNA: TGTGCCAGCAGGTCTCCCCAGGGGGACACTGAAGCTTTCTTT
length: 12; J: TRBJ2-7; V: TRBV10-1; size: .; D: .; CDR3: CASSFSGSEQYF; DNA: TGCGCCAGCAGTTTTAGCGGCTCCGAGCAGTACTTC
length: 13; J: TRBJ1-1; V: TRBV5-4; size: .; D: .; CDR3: CASSLSKNTEAFF; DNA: TGTGCCAGCAGCTTGAGCAAGAACACTGAAGCTTTCTTT
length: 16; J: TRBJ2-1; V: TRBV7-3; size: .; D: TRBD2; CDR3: CASSLNPSGGYNEQFF; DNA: TGTGCCAGCAGCTTAAACCCTAGCGGGGGCTACAATGAGCAGTTCTTC
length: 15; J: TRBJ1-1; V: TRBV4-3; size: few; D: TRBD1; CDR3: CASSPGGTANTEAFF; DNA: TGCGCCAGCAGCCCGGGCGGGACAGCGAACACTGAAGCTTTCTTT
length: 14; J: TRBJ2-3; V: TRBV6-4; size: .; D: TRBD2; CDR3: CASSWGGGTDTQYF; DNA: TGTGCCAGCAGTTGGGGGGGTGGCACAGATACGCAGTATTTT
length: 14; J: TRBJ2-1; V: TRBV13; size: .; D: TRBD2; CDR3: CASSGGGSGNEQFF; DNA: TGTGCCAGCAGCGGGGGGGGGTCTGGGAATGAGCAGTTCTTC
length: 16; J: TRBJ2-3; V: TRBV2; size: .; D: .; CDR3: CASYRHSGTNTDTQYF; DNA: TGTGCCAGCTACCGACATAGCGGAACCAACACAGATACGCAGTATTTT
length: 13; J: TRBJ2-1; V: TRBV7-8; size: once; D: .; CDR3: CASSLHGGAEQFF; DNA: TGTGCCAGCAGCTTACATGGGGGGGCAGAGCAGTTCTTC
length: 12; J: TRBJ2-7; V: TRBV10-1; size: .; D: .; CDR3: CASSDRVNEQYF; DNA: TGCGCCAGCAGTGACAGGGTTAACGAGCAGTACTTC
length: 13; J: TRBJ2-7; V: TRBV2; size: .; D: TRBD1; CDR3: CASNRQGSYEQYF; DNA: TGTGCCAGCAATAGACAGGGGTCCTACGAGCAGTACTTC
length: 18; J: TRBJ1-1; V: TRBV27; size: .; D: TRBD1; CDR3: CASSSSTGFWDTNTEAFF; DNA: TGTGCCAGCAGTTCCTCGACAGGGTTTTGGGATACGAACACTGAAGCTTTCTTT
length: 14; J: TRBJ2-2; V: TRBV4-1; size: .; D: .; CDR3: CASSLTFPAGELFF; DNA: TGCGCCAGCAGCCTCACCTTTCCGGCCGGGGAGCTGTTTTTT
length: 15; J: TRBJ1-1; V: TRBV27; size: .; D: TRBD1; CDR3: CASSSPSQQGPEAFF; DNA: TGTGCCAGCAGTTCACCGTCGCAACAGGGGCCTGAAGCTTTCTTT